The present TCR beta chain was sequenced within a study of tumor-infiltrating lymphocytes in oesophageal squamous cell carcinoma. TCRdb independently ran MiXCR on the PCR reads; one entry per CDR3 protein. The sample carries about 17,000 distinct CDR3 sequences, over 40% recorded once. This TCR was sampled from a female donor with esophageal squamous cell carcinoma. Sequenced material: normal esophageal tissue next to the tumor.

The CDR3 region has the DNA TGTGCCAGCAGCGCCAATAGCGGCTTTTCGGATACGCAGTATTTT. Its translation: CASSANSGFSDTQYF. V and J are TRBV11-3 and TRBJ2-3; tentatively, D is TRBD2 (6 bases). The ends were cut back, 5 bases at V and 6 bases at J, with 18 bases in the middle. The CDR3 extends over 15 amino acids. Looked up from germline, CDR1 is SGHNT and CDR2 is YENEEA.